This paragraph reports one TCR beta chain. This clonotype was seen a few times. Its recognized antigen is unknown. The sample holds no much larger clone one base away, and base qualities are not on file. This sample was included in a study of T-cell memory formation after mild COVID-19 (dated by TCRdb to the early 2020s). For the study in its entirety: TCR sequence clusters from the two donors were found to be largely donor specific. The cohort was made up of two young adult volunteers, one female and one male, who were previously healthy. In a couple of donors, T-cell clones that expanded and contracted after mild COVID-19 were tracked by sequencing TCRalpha and TCRbeta repertoires over time. The paper as a whole reports these results and caveats: Some responding clones were found in pre-infection memory, which suggests that pre-existing cross-reactive memory T cells took part in the SARS-CoV-2 response. Clones that contracted from day 15 to 85 showed balanced CD4/CD8 phenotypes, whereas a second wave of clones that expanded from day 15 to 37 leaned towards CD4+. Whether the second-wave clones peaking on day 37 were SARS-CoV-2 specific was not confirmed. Contracting CD4+ clones turned up mainly in the CM and EM memory subsets, whereas EMRA was where CD8+ clones were enriched. Only a couple of mild cases were covered in the study, and larger cohorts including severe cases with pre-infection samples were considered necessary.

The CDR3 numbers 15 residues from cysteine through phenylalanine. The retained sequence is limited to the CDR3, 45 bases, with the frame set at the first base. CDR1 MNHEY and CDR2 SMNVEV are derived from the germline V gene (reference sequence). The junction shows trimming of 5 bases on V and 2 bases on J, and the gene matches do not reach 6 bases of it. The sequencer listed for this sample is Illumina NovaSeq 6000. TCRalpha and TCRbeta cDNA libraries were built by 5'RACE with constant-segment primers, adding sample barcodes and unique molecular identifiers. RNA was extracted from every sample with Trizol reagent. The libraries were amplified in two PCR steps, and the second step added a second sample barcode and Illumina TruSeq adapters. The libraries were sequenced on an Illumina NovaSeq using 2 x 150 bp paired-end reads. Per the original workflow: Demultiplexing of reads and collapsing into UMI-guided consensus sequences were performed with migec v1.2.7. Using mixcr v2.1.11, the UMI consensuses were aligned to TRA and TRB V and J templates and assembled into clonotypes. A clonotype was counted as expanded or contracted only if both edgeR and NoisET called the change significant, with noise models trained on biological replicates. For edgeR calls, the thresholds were a false discovery rate-adjusted p below 0.01 and a log2 fold-change of 1. PCA with hierarchical clustering of max-normalized trajectories of the 1000 most abundant clonotypes was used as exploratory dynamics analysis. Separately sequenced CD4+ and CD8+ repertoires were used to assign a CD4 or CD8 phenotype to each responding clone. TCRdb itself trimmed the public reads at Q25 with fastp, ran MiXCR and retained productive beta chains. Here each entry gathers all rows of one CDR3 protein and keeps the most common genes and DNA. The V and J calls and clone size come from TCRdb's table, not from the authors' own analysis. Within this sample are some 280,000 distinct CDR3 sequences, with under 20% of them counted one time only. Roughly 20% of the sample comes from the top ten.

PBMCs were isolated by Ficoll-Paque density gradient centrifugation. Sequencing input: PBMCs or a T cell subset sorted from them (not recorded which). This sequence was found in a man younger than 30 who had mild COVID-19 (a few samples of this study predate the infection). The sample titles of this study are shuffled in the database, so cell type and time point are left out; the donor was told from shared clones. The chain couples TRBV27 to TRBJ2-3; a stretch of 8 junction bases matches TRBD1. CDR3 sequence: CASSPWTGSTDTQYF. The base sequence is TGTGCCAGCAGTCCATGGACAGGGTCCACAGATACGCAGTATTTT.